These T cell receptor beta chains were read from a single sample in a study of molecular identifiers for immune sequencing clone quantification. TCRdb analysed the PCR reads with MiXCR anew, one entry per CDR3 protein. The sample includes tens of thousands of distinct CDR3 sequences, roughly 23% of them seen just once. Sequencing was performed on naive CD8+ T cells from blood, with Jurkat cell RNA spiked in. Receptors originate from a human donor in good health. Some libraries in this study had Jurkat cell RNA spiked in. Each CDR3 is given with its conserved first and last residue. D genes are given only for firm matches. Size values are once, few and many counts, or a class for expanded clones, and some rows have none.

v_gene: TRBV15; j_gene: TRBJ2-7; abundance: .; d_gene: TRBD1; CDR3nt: TGTGCCACGGAACCCGGGACAGGAATAATCTACGCGCAGTACTTC; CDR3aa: CATEPGTGIIYAQYF
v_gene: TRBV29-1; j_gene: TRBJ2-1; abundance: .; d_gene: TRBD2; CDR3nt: TGCAGCGTTGGAACGCCGGGACTAGCGGGAGGCAATGAGCAGTTCTTC; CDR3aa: CSVGTPGLAGGNEQFF
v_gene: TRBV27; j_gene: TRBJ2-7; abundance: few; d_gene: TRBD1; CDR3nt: TGTGCCAGCAGTCCGGGGACAGGGGAGTACGAGCAGTACTTC; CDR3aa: CASSPGTGEYEQYF
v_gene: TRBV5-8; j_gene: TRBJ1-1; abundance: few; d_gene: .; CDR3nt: TGTGCCAGCAGCTTGGCGGTAAACAGGCTGAACACTGAAGCTTTCTTT; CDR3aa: CASSLAVNRLNTEAFF
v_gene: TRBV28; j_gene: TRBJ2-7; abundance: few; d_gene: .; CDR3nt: TGTGCCAGCAGTTTCCTCAGGGACCACGAGCAGTACTTC; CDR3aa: CASSFLRDHEQYF
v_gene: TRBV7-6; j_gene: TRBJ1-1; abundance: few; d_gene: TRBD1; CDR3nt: TGTGCCAGCAGCCTAGCGACAGGGGATTCTACTGAAGCTTTCTTT; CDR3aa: CASSLATGDSTEAFF
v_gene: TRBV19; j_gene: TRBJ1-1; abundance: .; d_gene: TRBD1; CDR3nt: TGTGCCAGTAGTCCGAGGACAGGGGACACTGAAGCTTTCTTT; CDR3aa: CASSPRTGDTEAFF
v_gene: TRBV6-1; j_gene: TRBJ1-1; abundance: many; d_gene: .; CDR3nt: TGTGCCAGCAGGGGGAGCGGGTACACTGAAGCTTTCTTT; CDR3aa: CASRGSGYTEAFF
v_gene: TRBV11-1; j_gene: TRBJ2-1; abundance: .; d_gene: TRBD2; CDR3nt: TGTGCCAGCAGCTTAACGGGGACTAGAGGGAGTCCCTACAATGAGCAGTTCTTC; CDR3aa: CASSLTGTRGSPYNEQFF
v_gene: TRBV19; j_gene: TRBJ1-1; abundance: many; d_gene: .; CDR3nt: TGTGCCAGTAAGAACGGACTCATGAACACTGAAGCTTTCTTT; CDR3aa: CASKNGLMNTEAFF
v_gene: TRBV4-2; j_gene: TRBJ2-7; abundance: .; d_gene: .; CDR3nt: TGTGCCAGCAGCCAAGGATTCGGGGAGGCCTACGAGCAGTACTTC; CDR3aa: CASSQGFGEAYEQYF
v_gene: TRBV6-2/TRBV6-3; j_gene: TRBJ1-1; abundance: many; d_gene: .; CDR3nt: TGTGCCAGCAGTTACGCAGAGGGACCCACTGAAGCTTTCTTT; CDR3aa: CASSYAEGPTEAFF
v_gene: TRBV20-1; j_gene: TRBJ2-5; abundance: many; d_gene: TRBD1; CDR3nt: TGCAGTGCTGCCCCCGGGACAGGGGCCCGGAAGACCCAGTACTTC; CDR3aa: CSAAPGTGARKTQYF
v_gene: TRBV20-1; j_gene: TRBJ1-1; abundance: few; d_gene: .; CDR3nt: TGCAGTGCTAGAGAGGCAGGGTCAAGTACTGAAGCTTTCTTT; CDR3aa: CSAREAGSSTEAFF
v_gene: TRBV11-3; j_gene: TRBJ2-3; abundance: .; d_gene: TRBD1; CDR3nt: TGTGCCAGCAGCCTTAGACAGGGGGCGATCCGAACAAGCACAGATACGCAGTATTTT; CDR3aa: CASSLRQGAIRTSTDTQYF
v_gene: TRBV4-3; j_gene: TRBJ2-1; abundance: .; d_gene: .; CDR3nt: TGCGCCAGCAGCCAAGAGAGGGACGACGAGGGTTACTACAATGAGCAGTTCTTC; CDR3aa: CASSQERDDEGYYNEQFF
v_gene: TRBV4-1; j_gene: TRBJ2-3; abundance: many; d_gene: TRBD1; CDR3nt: TGCGCCAGCAGCCAAATGGACAGGAGCACAGATACGCAGTATTTT; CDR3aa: CASSQMDRSTDTQYF
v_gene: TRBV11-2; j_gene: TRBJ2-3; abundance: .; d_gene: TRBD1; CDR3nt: TGTGCCAGCAGCTTAGATCAGTTGTCAGGGGGCGGGTCAGATACGCAGTATTTT; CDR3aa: CASSLDQLSGGGSDTQYF
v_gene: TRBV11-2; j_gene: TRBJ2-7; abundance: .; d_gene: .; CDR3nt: TGTGCCAGCAGCTGGATAGGGAGCTCCTACGAGCAGTACTTC; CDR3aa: CASSWIGSSYEQYF
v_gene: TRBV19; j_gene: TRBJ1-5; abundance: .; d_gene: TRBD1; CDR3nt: TGTGCCAGTACCGGGGGCAAAACAGGGGATTATAGCAATCAGCCCCAGCATTTT; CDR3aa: CASTGGKTGDYSNQPQHF
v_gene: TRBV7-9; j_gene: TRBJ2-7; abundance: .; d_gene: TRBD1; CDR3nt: TGTGCCAGCAGCCCCGGTCCCGGGACAGGGAAGGTCTTCGAGCAGTACTTC; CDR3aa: CASSPGPGTGKVFEQYF
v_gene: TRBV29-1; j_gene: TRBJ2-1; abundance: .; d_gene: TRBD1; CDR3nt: TGCAGCATCGGACAGGGCTCCTACAATGAGCAGTTCTTC; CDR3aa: CSIGQGSYNEQFF
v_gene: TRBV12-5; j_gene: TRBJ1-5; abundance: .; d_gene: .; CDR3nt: TGTGCTAGTGGTTTGGGGACAGCTCAGCCCCAGCATTTT; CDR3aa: CASGLGTAQPQHF